This T cell receptor beta chain was documented in a study of T cells in Graves' hyperthyroidism and ophthalmopathy. Findings and caveats of the study: Progression to ophthalmopathy was predicted a median of 6.5 months early.

Trimming took 4 bases from V and 3 from J, leaving 13 bases between them. Germline CDR1 reads SGHRS; CDR2 reads YFSETQ. CDR3 length: 14 residues. This clonotype has just a few counts. Its specificity is unknown. RNA transcripts served as the template for amplifying TCR beta CDR3 regions. The HTBI primer set was used in a first-round RT-PCR of the TCR CDR3. Using its own MiXCR run on the multiplex PCR reads, TCRdb lists one record per CDR3 protein. Of fewer than 800,000 distinct CDR3 sequences in the sample, roughly 15% were seen once. Sequenced sample: blood. The chain employs TRBV5-1 and TRBJ1-1; D perhaps matches TRBD1 (5 bases). This clonotype originated in a man aged 18 to 29 with Graves' hyperthyroidism. The CDR3 DNA is TGCGCCAGCAGCCCAGGGCCCGAAGACACTGAAGCTTTCTTT. Protein product: CASSPGPEDTEAFF.